The sequence of this T cell receptor beta chain was determined in a study of T-cell memory formation after mild COVID-19. Across the study: Largely donor-specific TCR clusters were found.

Each CDR3 protein gets one entry after TCRdb re-called the 5' RACE reads with MiXCR. The sample contains some 14,000 distinct CDR3 sequences, around 15% of which appear only once. This TCR was recovered from a man between 18 and 35 years old who had mild COVID-19 (a few samples of this study predate the infection). Cell type and time point are not known. Sequencing input: PBMCs or a T cell subset sorted from them (not recorded which).

In DNA form, the CDR3 reads TGTGCCAGCAGCTACGGCCACCAAGAGACCCAGTACTTC. This sequence encodes CASSYGHQETQYF. The chain carries TRBV11-2 and TRBJ2-5; no firm D call. Trimming took off 4 bases at V and 0 bases at J, with 6 bases between the two ends. This CDR3 spans 13 amino acids. Germline V CDR1 and CDR2: SGHAT, FQNNGV.